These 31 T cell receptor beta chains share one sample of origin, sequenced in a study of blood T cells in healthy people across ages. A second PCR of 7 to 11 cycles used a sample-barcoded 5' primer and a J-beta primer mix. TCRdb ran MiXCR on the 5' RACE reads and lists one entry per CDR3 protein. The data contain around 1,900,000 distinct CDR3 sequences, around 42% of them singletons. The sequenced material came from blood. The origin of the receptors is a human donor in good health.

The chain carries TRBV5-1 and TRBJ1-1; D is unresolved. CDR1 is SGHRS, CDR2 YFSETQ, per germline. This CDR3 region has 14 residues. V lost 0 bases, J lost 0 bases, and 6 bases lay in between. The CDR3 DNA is TGCGCCAGCAGCTTGGAAAATCTGAACACTGAAGCTTTCTTT. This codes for CASSLENLNTEAFF.

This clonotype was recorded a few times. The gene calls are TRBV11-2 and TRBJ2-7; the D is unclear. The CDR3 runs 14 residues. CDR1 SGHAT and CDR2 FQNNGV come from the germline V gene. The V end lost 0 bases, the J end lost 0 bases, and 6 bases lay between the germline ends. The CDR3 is CASSLDKYSYEQYF. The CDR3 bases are TGTGCCAGCAGCTTAGACAAATACTCCTACGAGCAGTACTTC. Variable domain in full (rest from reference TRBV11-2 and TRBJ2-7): EAGVAQSPRYKIIEKRQSVAFWCNPISGHATLYWYQQILGQGPKLLIQFQNNGVVDDSQLPKDRFSAERLKGVDSTLKIQPAKLEDSAVYLCASSLDKYSYEQYFGPGTRLTVT.

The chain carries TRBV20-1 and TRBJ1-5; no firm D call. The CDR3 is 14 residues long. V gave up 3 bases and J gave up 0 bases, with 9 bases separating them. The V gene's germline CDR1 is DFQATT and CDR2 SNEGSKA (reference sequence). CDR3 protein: CSASQKTSNQPQHF. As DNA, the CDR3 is TGCAGTGCTAGCCAGAAGACTAGCAATCAGCCCCAGCATTTT.

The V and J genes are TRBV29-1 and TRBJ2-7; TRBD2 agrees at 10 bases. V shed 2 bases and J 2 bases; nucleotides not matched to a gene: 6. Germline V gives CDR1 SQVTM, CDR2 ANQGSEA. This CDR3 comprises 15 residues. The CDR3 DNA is TGCAGCGTTGAAACCGGGACTAGCGAGGCCTACGAGCAGTACTTC. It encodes CSVETGTSEAYEQYF.

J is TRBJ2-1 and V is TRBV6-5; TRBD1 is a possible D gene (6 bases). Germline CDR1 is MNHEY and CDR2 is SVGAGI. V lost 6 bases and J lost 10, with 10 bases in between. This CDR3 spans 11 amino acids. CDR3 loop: CASSQGREQFF. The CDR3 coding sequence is TGTGCCAGCAGCCAGGGGCGGGAGCAGTTCTTC.

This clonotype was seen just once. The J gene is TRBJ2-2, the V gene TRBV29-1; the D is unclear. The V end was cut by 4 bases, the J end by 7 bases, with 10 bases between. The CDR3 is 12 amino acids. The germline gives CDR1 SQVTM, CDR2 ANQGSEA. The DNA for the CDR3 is TGCAGCGTTGTAAAGGGTGGCGGGGAGCTGTTTTTT. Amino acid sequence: CSVVKGGGELFF.

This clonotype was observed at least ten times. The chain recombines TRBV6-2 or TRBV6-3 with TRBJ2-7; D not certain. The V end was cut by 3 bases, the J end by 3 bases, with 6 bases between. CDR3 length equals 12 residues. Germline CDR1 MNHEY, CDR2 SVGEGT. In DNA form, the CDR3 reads TGTGCCAGCAGTTATCCGGACTACGAGCAGTACTTC. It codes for CASSYPDYEQYF.

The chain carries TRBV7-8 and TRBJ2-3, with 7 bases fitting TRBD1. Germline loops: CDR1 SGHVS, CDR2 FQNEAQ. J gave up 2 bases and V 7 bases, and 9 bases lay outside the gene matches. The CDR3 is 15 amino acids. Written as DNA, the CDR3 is TGTGCCAGCATCGCCAGGACAGGAAACACAGATACGCAGTATTTT. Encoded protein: CASIARTGNTDTQYF.

Here the CDR3 reads CASSSSGGNSNEQFF. The CDR3, as DNA: TGTGCCAGCAGTTCAAGCGGGGGGAATTCCAATGAGCAGTTCTTC. The rearrangement links TRBV12-3 or TRBV12-4 to TRBJ2-1; 9 bases align to TRBD2. The CDR3 has 15 amino acids. The ends lost 4 bases at V and 6 bases at J; junction bases unmatched: 7.

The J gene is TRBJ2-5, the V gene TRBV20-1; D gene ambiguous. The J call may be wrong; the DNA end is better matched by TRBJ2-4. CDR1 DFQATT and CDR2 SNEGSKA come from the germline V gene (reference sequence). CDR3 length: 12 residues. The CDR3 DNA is TGCAGTGCTAGAGATAATTCAAACATTCAGTACTTC. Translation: CSARDNSNIQYF.

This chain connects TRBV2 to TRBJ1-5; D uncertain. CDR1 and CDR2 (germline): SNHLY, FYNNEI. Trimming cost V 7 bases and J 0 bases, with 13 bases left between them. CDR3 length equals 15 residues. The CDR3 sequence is CASTWGSSSNQPQHF. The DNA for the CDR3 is TGTGCCAGCACCTGGGGATCCAGTAGCAATCAGCCCCAGCATTTT.

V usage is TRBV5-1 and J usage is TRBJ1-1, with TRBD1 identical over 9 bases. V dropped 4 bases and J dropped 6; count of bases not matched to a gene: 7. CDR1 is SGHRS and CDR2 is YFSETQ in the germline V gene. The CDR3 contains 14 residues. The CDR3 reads CASSIGQGSAEAFF. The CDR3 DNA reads TGCGCCAGCAGCATCGGACAGGGGAGCGCTGAAGCTTTCTTT.

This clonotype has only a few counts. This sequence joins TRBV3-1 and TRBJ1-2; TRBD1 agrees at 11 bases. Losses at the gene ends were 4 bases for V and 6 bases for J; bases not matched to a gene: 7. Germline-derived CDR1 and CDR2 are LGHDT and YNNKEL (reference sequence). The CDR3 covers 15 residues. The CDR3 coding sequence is TGTGCCAGCAGCCGGACAGGGGGCGGTGAGGATGGCTACACCTTC. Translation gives CASSRTGGGEDGYTF.

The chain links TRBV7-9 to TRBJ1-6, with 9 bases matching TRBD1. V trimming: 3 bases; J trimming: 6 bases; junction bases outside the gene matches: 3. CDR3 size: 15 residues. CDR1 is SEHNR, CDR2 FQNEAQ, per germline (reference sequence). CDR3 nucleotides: TGTGCCAGCAGCTTCGCGGGACAGGGTAATTCACCCCTCCACTTT. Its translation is CASSFAGQGNSPLHF.

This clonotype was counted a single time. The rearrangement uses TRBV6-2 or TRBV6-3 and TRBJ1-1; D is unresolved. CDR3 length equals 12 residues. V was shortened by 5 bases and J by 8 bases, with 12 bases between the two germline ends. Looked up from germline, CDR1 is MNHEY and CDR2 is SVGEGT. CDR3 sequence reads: CASSEGIGEAFF. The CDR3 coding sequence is TGTGCCAGCAGTGAGGGTATCGGCGAAGCTTTCTTT.

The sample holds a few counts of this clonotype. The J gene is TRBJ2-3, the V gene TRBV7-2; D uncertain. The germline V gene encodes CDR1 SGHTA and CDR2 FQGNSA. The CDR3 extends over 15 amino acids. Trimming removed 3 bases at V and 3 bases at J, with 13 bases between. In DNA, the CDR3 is TGTGCCAGCAGCTTGCTCCTCGGCCCGACAGATACGCAGTATTTT. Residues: CASSLLLGPTDTQYF.

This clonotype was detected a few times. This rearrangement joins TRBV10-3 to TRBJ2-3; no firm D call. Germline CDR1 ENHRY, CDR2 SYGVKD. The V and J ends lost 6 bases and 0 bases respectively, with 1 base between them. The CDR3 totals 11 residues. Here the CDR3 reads CAISSTDTQYF. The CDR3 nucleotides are TGTGCCATCAGCAGCACAGATACGCAGTATTTT.

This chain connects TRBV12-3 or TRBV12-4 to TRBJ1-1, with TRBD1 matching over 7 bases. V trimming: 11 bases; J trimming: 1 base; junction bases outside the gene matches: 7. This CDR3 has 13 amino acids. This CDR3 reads CALGSGGNTEAFF. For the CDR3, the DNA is TGTGCCTTGGGGTCAGGGGGGAACACTGAAGCTTTCTTT.

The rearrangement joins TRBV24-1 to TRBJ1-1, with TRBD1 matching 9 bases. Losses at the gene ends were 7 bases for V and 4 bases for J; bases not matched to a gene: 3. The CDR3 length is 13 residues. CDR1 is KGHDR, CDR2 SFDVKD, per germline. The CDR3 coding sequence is TGTGCCACCAGGGGACAGGGCGGCACTGAAGCTTTCTTT. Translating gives CATRGQGGTEAFF.

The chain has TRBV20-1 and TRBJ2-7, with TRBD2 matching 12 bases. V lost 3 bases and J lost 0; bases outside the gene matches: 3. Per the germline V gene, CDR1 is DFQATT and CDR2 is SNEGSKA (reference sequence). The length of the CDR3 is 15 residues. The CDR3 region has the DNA TGCAGTGCTAGCCGACTAGCGGGGGCCTCCTACGAGCAGTACTTC. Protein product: CSASRLAGASYEQYF.

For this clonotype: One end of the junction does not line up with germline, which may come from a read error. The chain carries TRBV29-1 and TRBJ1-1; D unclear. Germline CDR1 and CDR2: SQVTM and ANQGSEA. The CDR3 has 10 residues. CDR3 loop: CSVLVTGAFF. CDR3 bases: TGCAGCGTTCTGGTCACTGGAGCTTTCTTT.

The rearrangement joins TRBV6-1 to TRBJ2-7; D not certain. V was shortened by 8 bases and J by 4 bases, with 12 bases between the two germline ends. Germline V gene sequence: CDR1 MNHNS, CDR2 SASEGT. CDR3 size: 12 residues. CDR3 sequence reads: CASAVSTYEQYF. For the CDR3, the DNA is TGTGCCAGCGCTGTGTCGACGTACGAGCAGTACTTC.

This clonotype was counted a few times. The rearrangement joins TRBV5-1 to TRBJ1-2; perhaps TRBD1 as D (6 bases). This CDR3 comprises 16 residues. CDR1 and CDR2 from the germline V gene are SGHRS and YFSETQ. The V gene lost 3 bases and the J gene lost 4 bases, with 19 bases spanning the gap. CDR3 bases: TGCGCCAGCAGCTCGGAGCCCGGGGGCGAAACCTATGGCTACACCTTC. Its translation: CASSSEPGGETYGYTF.

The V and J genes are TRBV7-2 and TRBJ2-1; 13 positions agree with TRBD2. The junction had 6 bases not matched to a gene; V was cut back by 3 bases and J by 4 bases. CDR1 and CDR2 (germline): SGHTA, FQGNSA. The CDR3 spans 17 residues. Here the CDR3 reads CASSFQLLAGGYNEQFF. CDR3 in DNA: TGTGCCAGCAGCTTTCAATTACTAGCGGGGGGGTACAATGAGCAGTTCTTC.

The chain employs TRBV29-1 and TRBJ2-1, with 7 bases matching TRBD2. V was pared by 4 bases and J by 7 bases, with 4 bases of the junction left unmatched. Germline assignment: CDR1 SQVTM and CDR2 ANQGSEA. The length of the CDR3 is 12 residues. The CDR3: CSVARGGNEQFF. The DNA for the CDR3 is TGCAGCGTTGCGCGGGGAGGGAATGAGCAGTTCTTC.

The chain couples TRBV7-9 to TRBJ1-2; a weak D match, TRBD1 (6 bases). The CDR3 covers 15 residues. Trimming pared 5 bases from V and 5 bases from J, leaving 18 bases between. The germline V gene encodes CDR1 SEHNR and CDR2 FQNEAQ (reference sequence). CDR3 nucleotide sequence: TGTGCCAGCAGCCAACGTCAGGGGATCCCGTATGGCTACACCTTC. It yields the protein CASSQRQGIPYGYTF.

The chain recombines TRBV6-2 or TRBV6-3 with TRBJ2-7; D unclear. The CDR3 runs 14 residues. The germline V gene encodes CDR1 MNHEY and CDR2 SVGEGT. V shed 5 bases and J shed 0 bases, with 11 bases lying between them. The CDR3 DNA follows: TGTGCCAGCAGTCTCAAGACACTCTCCTACGAGCAGTACTTC. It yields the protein CASSLKTLSYEQYF.

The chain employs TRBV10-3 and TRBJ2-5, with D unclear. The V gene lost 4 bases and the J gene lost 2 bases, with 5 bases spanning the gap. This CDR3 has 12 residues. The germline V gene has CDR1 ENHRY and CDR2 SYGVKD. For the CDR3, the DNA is TGTGCCATCAGTGTGCAGCAAGAGACCCAGTACTTC. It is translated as CAISVQQETQYF.

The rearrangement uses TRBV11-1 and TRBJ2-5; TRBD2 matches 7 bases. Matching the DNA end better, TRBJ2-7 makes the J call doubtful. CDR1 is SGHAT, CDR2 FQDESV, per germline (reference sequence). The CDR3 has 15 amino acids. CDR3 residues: CASSPQRDVPYEQYF. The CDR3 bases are TGTGCCAGCAGCCCACAGCGGGATGTCCCCTACGAGCAGTACTTC.

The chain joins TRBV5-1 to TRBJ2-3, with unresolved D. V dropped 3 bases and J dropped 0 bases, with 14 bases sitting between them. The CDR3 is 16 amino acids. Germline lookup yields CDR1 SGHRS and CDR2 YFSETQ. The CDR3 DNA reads TGCGCCAGCAGCTGGGCCGTAGTCGACAGCACAGATACGCAGTATTTT. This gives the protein CASSWAVVDSTDTQYF.

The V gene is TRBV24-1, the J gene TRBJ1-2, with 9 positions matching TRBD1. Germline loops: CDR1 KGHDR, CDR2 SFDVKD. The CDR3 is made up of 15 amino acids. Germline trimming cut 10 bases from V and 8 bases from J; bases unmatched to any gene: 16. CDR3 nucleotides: TGTGCCACTAGTACCAGGGACAGGGTGTATGAAGGCTACACCTTC. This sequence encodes CATSTRDRVYEGYTF.